Listed below are T cell receptor beta chains from one sample, sequenced in a study of cytomegalovirus exposure and HLA in healthy donors. Assay: immunoSEQ multiplex PCR; the TCRdb copy retains only in-frame clones and omits some. The table has roughly 300,000 clones, about nine tenths seen once; the top ten hold around 4.2%. Sequencing was performed on PBMCs. The origin of the receptors is a man in his forties or fifties in good health and CMV-seropositive. Both conserved end residues are part of each CDR3. Each record gives: V gene, J gene, clone size, D gene, CDR3 DNA, CDR3 protein. D genes are given only for firm matches. Clone size is given for some rows only: seen once, a few or many times, or a class if the clone is expanded.

v_call: TRBV2; j_call: TRBJ2-7; clone_size: -; d_call: -; cdr3_nt: TGTGCCAGCAGTGAATGGCTAGCGATCTACGAGCAGTACTTC; cdr3_aa: CASSEWLAIYEQYF
v_call: TRBV4-3; j_call: TRBJ2-1; clone_size: -; d_call: -; cdr3_nt: TGCGCCAGCAGCCCGGTGGACAGCTCCTACAATGAGCAGTTCTTC; cdr3_aa: CASSPVDSSYNEQFF
v_call: TRBV7-8; j_call: TRBJ2-3; clone_size: -; d_call: -; cdr3_nt: TGTGCCAGCAGCCCTTTCAAGGGGGGCACAGATACGCAGTATTTT; cdr3_aa: CASSPFKGGTDTQYF
v_call: TRBV7-9; j_call: TRBJ2-7; clone_size: -; d_call: TRBD2; cdr3_nt: TGTTCCAGCAGCTCCGGACTAGCGGCGTCCTACGAGCAGTACTTC; cdr3_aa: CSSSSGLAASYEQYF
v_call: TRBV7-6; j_call: TRBJ2-1; clone_size: -; d_call: TRBD1; cdr3_nt: TGTGCCAGCAGCCAATGGACAGGGGGCTTAGGGAAAACCTACAATGAGCAGTTCTTC; cdr3_aa: CASSQWTGGLGKTYNEQFF
v_call: TRBV2; j_call: TRBJ2-5; clone_size: -; d_call: TRBD1; cdr3_nt: TGTGCCAGCAGAGAGGGGGCAGAGACCCAGTACTTC; cdr3_aa: CASREGAETQYF
v_call: TRBV11-2; j_call: TRBJ2-7; clone_size: -; d_call: TRBD2; cdr3_nt: TGTGCCAGCAGCTCGGGGACTAGCGGACCACTCTACGAGCAGTACTTC; cdr3_aa: CASSSGTSGPLYEQYF
v_call: TRBV7-9; j_call: TRBJ2-7; clone_size: once; d_call: -; cdr3_nt: TGTGCCAGCAGCTGGGTCCGGGACACTTACTACGAGCAGTACTTC; cdr3_aa: CASSWVRDTYYEQYF
v_call: TRBV18; j_call: TRBJ2-2; clone_size: few; d_call: -; cdr3_nt: TGTGCCAGCTCACCTGGAGGGAACACCGGGGAGCTGTTTTTT; cdr3_aa: CASSPGGNTGELFF
v_call: TRBV6-6; j_call: TRBJ1-5; clone_size: -; d_call: -; cdr3_nt: TGTGCCAGCAGTCCTCGGGGGGGGCGAGGCAATCAGCCCCAGCATTTT; cdr3_aa: CASSPRGGRGNQPQHF
v_call: TRBV7-6; j_call: TRBJ2-7; clone_size: -; d_call: TRBD2; cdr3_nt: TGTGCCAGCAGCTTAGCGTTGTCTAGCGGGATCTACGAGCAGTACTTC; cdr3_aa: CASSLALSSGIYEQYF
v_call: TRBV11-2; j_call: TRBJ1-3; clone_size: -; d_call: -; cdr3_nt: TGTGCCAGCAGCTTGCCCGGGTCTGGAAACACCATATATTTT; cdr3_aa: CASSLPGSGNTIYF
v_call: TRBV9; j_call: TRBJ2-3; clone_size: -; d_call: -; cdr3_nt: TGTGCCAGCAGCGTTAGTAGCGCAGATACGCAGTATTTT; cdr3_aa: CASSVSSADTQYF
v_call: TRBV15; j_call: TRBJ2-1; clone_size: -; d_call: TRBD2; cdr3_nt: TGTGCCACCAACTCCGGGGGGTACAATGAGCAGTTCTTC; cdr3_aa: CATNSGGYNEQFF
v_call: TRBV6-5; j_call: TRBJ2-7; clone_size: -; d_call: -; cdr3_nt: TGTGCCAGCAGCTACAGGGGAGGCGAGCAGTACTTC; cdr3_aa: CASSYRGGEQYF
v_call: TRBV28; j_call: TRBJ1-2; clone_size: -; d_call: TRBD1; cdr3_nt: TGTGCCAGCAGTTCTGTTATCCGGCGAAACAGGGGGCTTTTGAAGAACTATGGCTACACCTTC; cdr3_aa: CASSSVIRRNRGLLKNYGYTF
v_call: TRBV5-6; j_call: TRBJ2-5; clone_size: -; d_call: TRBD2; cdr3_nt: TGTGCCAGCAGTCCAGGACTAGCGGACACGGCAGAGACCCAGTACTTC; cdr3_aa: CASSPGLADTAETQYF
v_call: TRBV18; j_call: TRBJ2-1; clone_size: -; d_call: TRBD2; cdr3_nt: TGTGCCAGCTCACCACAGCGGGAGACCTACAATGAGCAGTTCTTC; cdr3_aa: CASSPQRETYNEQFF
v_call: TRBV19; j_call: TRBJ1-5; clone_size: -; d_call: TRBD1; cdr3_nt: TGTGCCAGTAGCAAGTGGACAGGGGATCAGCCCCAGCATTTT; cdr3_aa: CASSKWTGDQPQHF
v_call: TRBV19; j_call: TRBJ2-1; clone_size: -; d_call: -; cdr3_nt: TGTGCCAGTAGTTCCTTTTCTGATGAGCAGTTCTTC; cdr3_aa: CASSSFSDEQFF
v_call: TRBV28; j_call: TRBJ1-2; clone_size: -; d_call: -; cdr3_nt: TGTGCCAGCAGTTTAGGGTCAGGGAGGTATGGCTACACCTTC; cdr3_aa: CASSLGSGRYGYTF
v_call: TRBV7-2; j_call: TRBJ2-7; clone_size: -; d_call: TRBD2; cdr3_nt: TGTGCCAGCAGCTTACAGGCGGGAGCGGGCTACGAGCAGTACTTC; cdr3_aa: CASSLQAGAGYEQYF
v_call: TRBV7-9; j_call: TRBJ2-7; clone_size: -; d_call: -; cdr3_nt: TGTGCCAGCAGCTTAGAGCCTACAACTACAGGGACCGAGCAGTACTTC; cdr3_aa: CASSLEPTTTGTEQYF
v_call: TRBV27; j_call: TRBJ1-1; clone_size: once; d_call: TRBD1; cdr3_nt: TGTGCCAGCAGCCTACAGGGGCACACTGAAGCTTTCTTT; cdr3_aa: CASSLQGHTEAFF
v_call: TRBV11-3; j_call: TRBJ2-7; clone_size: once; d_call: TRBD2; cdr3_nt: TGTGCCAGCAGCCCTGTGGTAGCGGGGTCCTTTAGAGCCTACGAGCAGTACTTC; cdr3_aa: CASSPVVAGSFRAYEQYF
v_call: TRBV7-6; j_call: TRBJ2-3; clone_size: -; d_call: TRBD2; cdr3_nt: TGTGCCAGCAGCTACGGGACTAGCGTCACAGATACGCAGTATTTT; cdr3_aa: CASSYGTSVTDTQYF
v_call: TRBV9; j_call: TRBJ2-7; clone_size: -; d_call: TRBD1; cdr3_nt: TGTGCCAGCAGCCCGAGATCTCCGGGACAGGGGGCCTACGAGCAGTACTTC; cdr3_aa: CASSPRSPGQGAYEQYF
v_call: TRBV7-9; j_call: TRBJ2-2; clone_size: -; d_call: TRBD1; cdr3_nt: TGTGCCAGCAGCTCGGGACAGGGGAAGACCGGGGAGCTGTTTTTT; cdr3_aa: CASSSGQGKTGELFF
v_call: TRBV18; j_call: TRBJ2-3; clone_size: -; d_call: -; cdr3_nt: TGTGCCAGCTCACCAACTAGGCGGGATACGCAGTATTTT; cdr3_aa: CASSPTRRDTQYF
v_call: TRBV5-6; j_call: TRBJ2-6; clone_size: -; d_call: -; cdr3_nt: TGTGCCAGCAACCTAGGGGGCGGAGGGATCTCCTCTGGGGCCAACGTCCTGACTTTC; cdr3_aa: CASNLGGGGISSGANVLTF
v_call: TRBV7-8; j_call: TRBJ2-1; clone_size: -; d_call: TRBD1; cdr3_nt: TGTGCCAGCGGCGTGGAGACAGGGATCTCCTACAATGAGCAGTTCTTC; cdr3_aa: CASGVETGISYNEQFF
v_call: TRBV11-2; j_call: TRBJ1-2; clone_size: -; d_call: -; cdr3_nt: TGTGCCAGCAGCTTGTCGGGAGGGGGGGGCTACACCTTC; cdr3_aa: CASSLSGGGGYTF
v_call: TRBV29-1; j_call: TRBJ2-3; clone_size: -; d_call: -; cdr3_nt: TGCAGCGTAATCAGGACTTCTCTTAGCACAGATACGCAGTATTTT; cdr3_aa: CSVIRTSLSTDTQYF
v_call: TRBV28; j_call: TRBJ1-1; clone_size: -; d_call: -; cdr3_nt: TGTGCCAGCAGTCCCGTCCGGAGGACTGAAGCTTTCTTT; cdr3_aa: CASSPVRRTEAFF
v_call: TRBV19; j_call: TRBJ1-5; clone_size: -; d_call: -; cdr3_nt: TGTGCCAGTAGGCTCCAGGGCAATCAGCCCCAGCATTTT; cdr3_aa: CASRLQGNQPQHF
v_call: TRBV18; j_call: TRBJ2-1; clone_size: -; d_call: -; cdr3_nt: TGTGCCAGCTCACCCGTAGGCGGTCGGTCAATTGAGCAGTTCTTC; cdr3_aa: CASSPVGGRSIEQFF
v_call: TRBV19; j_call: TRBJ1-2; clone_size: -; d_call: -; cdr3_nt: TGTGCCAGTAGTCAGGACAATTATGGCTACACCTTC; cdr3_aa: CASSQDNYGYTF
v_call: TRBV10-3; j_call: TRBJ1-5; clone_size: -; d_call: -; cdr3_nt: TGTGCCATCAGTCCTGACAGGTGGGATCAGCCCCAGCATTTT; cdr3_aa: CAISPDRWDQPQHF
v_call: TRBV19; j_call: TRBJ2-7; clone_size: -; d_call: TRBD1; cdr3_nt: TGTGCCAGTAGTTCCGGGACAGGGTTCTACGAGCAGTACTTC; cdr3_aa: CASSSGTGFYEQYF
v_call: TRBV4-1; j_call: TRBJ2-7; clone_size: -; d_call: TRBD1; cdr3_nt: TGCGCCAGCAGCCATGGACAGGGTAACTACGAGCAGTACTTC; cdr3_aa: CASSHGQGNYEQYF
v_call: TRBV7-2; j_call: TRBJ2-7; clone_size: -; d_call: -; cdr3_nt: TGTGCCAGCAGCTTAGGGGTTAGAGGGGAGGACCTATCCGAGCAGTACTTC; cdr3_aa: CASSLGVRGEDLSEQYF
v_call: TRBV7-2; j_call: TRBJ2-1; clone_size: -; d_call: TRBD2; cdr3_nt: TGTGCCAGCAGCTCCCCGACTAGCGGGAGGACGGGTGAGCAGTTCTTC; cdr3_aa: CASSSPTSGRTGEQFF
v_call: TRBV28; j_call: TRBJ1-5; clone_size: once; d_call: -; cdr3_nt: TGTGCCAGCAGTTTCGGGGGACGAGGTCAGCCCCAGCATTTT; cdr3_aa: CASSFGGRGQPQHF
v_call: TRBV27; j_call: TRBJ2-4; clone_size: -; d_call: -; cdr3_nt: TGTGCCAGCAGTTGGGCAGGGCCACTAGCCAAAAACATTCAGTACTTC; cdr3_aa: CASSWAGPLAKNIQYF
v_call: TRBV6-1; j_call: TRBJ2-3; clone_size: -; d_call: TRBD2; cdr3_nt: TGTGCCAGCAGTGGGTCAGCGGGAGGCCGAGATACGCAGTATTTT; cdr3_aa: CASSGSAGGRDTQYF
v_call: TRBV27; j_call: TRBJ2-1; clone_size: -; d_call: TRBD1; cdr3_nt: TGTGCCATCAGCAGGGGGCAGGCGAATAATGAGCAGTTCTTC; cdr3_aa: CAISRGQANNEQFF
v_call: TRBV18; j_call: TRBJ1-1; clone_size: -; d_call: -; cdr3_nt: TGTGCCAGCTCACCAACACAAAACACTGAAGCTTTCTTT; cdr3_aa: CASSPTQNTEAFF
v_call: TRBV5-1; j_call: TRBJ1-2; clone_size: -; d_call: -; cdr3_nt: TGCGCCAGCAGCTTCGGGATGGAGGTCTATGGCTACACCTTC; cdr3_aa: CASSFGMEVYGYTF
v_call: TRBV29-1; j_call: TRBJ2-1; clone_size: -; d_call: -; cdr3_nt: TGCAGCGCGAAGGGGTTAATATACAATGAGCAGTTCTTC; cdr3_aa: CSAKGLIYNEQFF
v_call: TRBV18; j_call: TRBJ2-7; clone_size: -; d_call: TRBD2; cdr3_nt: TGTGCCAGCTCACCCAGCGGACTAGCGGGAAACGAGCAGTACTTC; cdr3_aa: CASSPSGLAGNEQYF
v_call: TRBV5-1; j_call: TRBJ2-6; clone_size: -; d_call: TRBD2; cdr3_nt: TGCGCCAGCAGCCCATATAGCGGGACTGGGGCCAACGTCCTGACTTTC; cdr3_aa: CASSPYSGTGANVLTF
v_call: TRBV18; j_call: TRBJ2-7; clone_size: -; d_call: TRBD1; cdr3_nt: TGTGCCAGCTCACCGAAGGACAGGGCTAGCTCCTACGAGCAGTACTTC; cdr3_aa: CASSPKDRASSYEQYF
v_call: TRBV7-6; j_call: TRBJ2-2; clone_size: -; d_call: TRBD2; cdr3_nt: TGTGCCAGCAGCTATCTAGCGGAAACGAACACCGGGGAGCTGTTTTTT; cdr3_aa: CASSYLAETNTGELFF